The rows below give T cell receptor beta chains drawn from one sample of a study of blood T cell repertoires in COVID-19. This table comes from immunoSEQ multiplex PCR, and its TCRdb copy is limited to in-frame clones, with some not included. This sample has roughly 160,000 clones, with 87% found just once. The sequencing sample was made of peripheral blood. The receptors come from a woman in her 70s with COVID-19, enrolled during active disease. The CDR3 runs from the conserved cysteine through the conserved F or W. Each record gives: clone size, J gene, V gene, D gene, CDR3 DNA, CDR3 protein. D genes are given only for firm matches. Size is omitted from some rows. Given values are once, few, many or a class for expanded clones.

few TRBJ1-6 TRBV28 . TGTGCCAGCAGTGCTCCGGGATCTAATTCACCCCTCCACTTT CASSAPGSNSPLHF
. TRBJ2-4 TRBV3-1/TRBV3-2 . TGTGCCAGCAGCCTCCTAAGGGCCGGACAAGACAAAAACATTCAGTACTTC CASSLLRAGQDKNIQYF
. TRBJ1-4 TRBV7-9 TRBD1 TGTGCCAGCAGCACCGCTCGGACAGGCACAAATGAAAAACTGTTTTTT CASSTARTGTNEKLFF
once TRBJ2-1 TRBV7-3 . TGTGCCAGCAGCCTAGTCGGAGGGGGCGAGGTGAATGAGCAGTTCTTC CASSLVGGGEVNEQFF
. TRBJ2-7 TRBV5-5 TRBD1 TGTGCCAGCAGCTTCGGCCAACAGGGGTACGAGCAGTACTTC CASSFGQQGYEQYF
. TRBJ1-3 TRBV4-2 TRBD1 TGTGCCAGCAGCCAAGAACAGGGGGCGAGAGGAAACACCATATATTTT CASSQEQGARGNTIYF
once TRBJ2-3 TRBV6-6 . TGTGCCAGCAGTTACTCTGCACAGAGAACGCAGTATTTT CASSYSAQRTQYF
. TRBJ2-7 TRBV11-3 TRBD2 TGTGCCAGCAGCTTATACTCCGACGTCGAAGGCGGGGGGACCTCCTACGAGCAGTACTTC CASSLYSDVEGGGTSYEQYF
. TRBJ2-5 TRBV19 TRBD1 TGTGCCAGTAGCCAAGGGACAGGGACAGGGACCCAGTACTTC CASSQGTGTGTQYF
. TRBJ2-3 TRBV10-3 TRBD2 TGTGCCTCGGGACTAGCGGGGGTATCAGATACGCAGTATTTT CASGLAGVSDTQYF
. TRBJ1-6 TRBV7-9 . TGTGCCGGCACCGGGGGCCCCTATAATTCACCCCTCCACTTT CAGTGGPYNSPLHF
. TRBJ1-6 TRBV28 TRBD1 TGTGCCAGCAGTTTAGTACAGGGGAATTCACCCCTCCACTTT CASSLVQGNSPLHF
. TRBJ1-3 TRBV9 TRBD1 TGTGCCAGCAGCCCCCCACAGGGGGCTGGAAACACCATATATTTT CASSPPQGAGNTIYF
. TRBJ1-6 TRBV7-2 . TGTGCCAGCAGACCAGGGGAGGGCCGGTATAATTCACCCCTCCACTTT CASRPGEGRYNSPLHF
once TRBJ1-2 TRBV2 TRBD1 TGTGCCAGCAGTGCCGGACAGGGAAGCTATGGCTACACCTTC CASSAGQGSYGYTF
. TRBJ2-7 TRBV30 . TGTGCCTGTTTGACTGGAGCCTACGAGCAGTACTTC CACLTGAYEQYF
. TRBJ2-5 TRBV5-4 . TGTGCCAGCAGCTTGGTAGGGGCAGAGACCCAGTACTTC CASSLVGAETQYF
. TRBJ1-2 TRBV3-1/TRBV3-2 TRBD1 TGTGCCAGCAGCCTAGGGACAGGGCAAAGTGGCTACACCTTC CASSLGTGQSGYTF
. TRBJ2-7 TRBV6-4 . TGTGCCAGCAGTGACCCTCTGGGGAGTGTCTCCTACGAGCAGTACTTC CASSDPLGSVSYEQYF
. TRBJ2-5 TRBV7-2 TRBD2 TGTGCCAGCAGTTTACTAGCGGGGGGAAATCAAGAGACCCAGTACTTC CASSLLAGGNQETQYF
. TRBJ1-2 TRBV10-3 . TGTGCCATTGCTCCCCGGGGGATGGGCAACGGCTACACCTTC CAIAPRGMGNGYTF
. TRBJ1-4 TRBV5-1 TRBD1 TGCGCCAGCAGCTTGGATTACGGGATTCCGGGACAGCTGTTTTTT CASSLDYGIPGQLFF
. TRBJ2-3 TRBV21-1 . TGTGCCAGCAGCGAGAACCCCCCTAGCGGGGGGTATAGCACCCGTGGGCAGTATTTT CASSENPPSGGYSTRGQYF
. TRBJ2-5 TRBV7-9 . TGTGCCAGCAGCTTAGGGCTAGTCGCAACGGAGACCCAGTACTTC CASSLGLVATETQYF
. TRBJ1-1 TRBV11-2 TRBD1 TGTGCCTGCAGCTCTGGACAGGGGAGGGACACTGAAGCTTTCTTT CACSSGQGRDTEAFF
. TRBJ2-1 TRBV2 . TGTGCCAGCAGCTACCGGGTCACCCCAAACAATGAGCAGTTCTTC CASSYRVTPNNEQFF
. TRBJ1-4 TRBV7-9 . TGTGCCAGCAGCTTAGGAGGGAATGAAAAACTGTTTTTT CASSLGGNEKLFF
. TRBJ1-5 TRBV5-1 . TGCGCCAGCAGCTTGTTCGGGGGGCCCGATCAGCCCCAGCATTTT CASSLFGGPDQPQHF